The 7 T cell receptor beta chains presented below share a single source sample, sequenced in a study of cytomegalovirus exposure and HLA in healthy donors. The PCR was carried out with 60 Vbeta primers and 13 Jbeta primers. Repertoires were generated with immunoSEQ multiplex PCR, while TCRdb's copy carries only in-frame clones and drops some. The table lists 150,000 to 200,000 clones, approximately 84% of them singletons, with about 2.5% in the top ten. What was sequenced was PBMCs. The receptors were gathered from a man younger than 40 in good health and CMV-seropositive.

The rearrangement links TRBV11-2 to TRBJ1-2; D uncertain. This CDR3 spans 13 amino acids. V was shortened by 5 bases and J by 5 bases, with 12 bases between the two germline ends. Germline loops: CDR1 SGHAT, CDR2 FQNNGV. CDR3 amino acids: CASSQQPSYGYTF. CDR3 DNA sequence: TGTGCCAGCAGCCAACAACCCTCATATGGCTACACCTTC.

The CDR3 spells CASRWTGATNEKLFF. The CDR3 region has the DNA TGTGCCAGCAGATGGACAGGGGCTACTAATGAAAAACTGTTTTTT. The V call is TRBV6-5, the J call TRBJ1-4, with 9 bases fitting TRBD1. Trimming took 6 bases from V and 2 from J; bases not matched to a gene: 4. CDR3 length equals 15 residues. Germline V gene lookup returns CDR1 MNHEY and CDR2 SVGAGI.

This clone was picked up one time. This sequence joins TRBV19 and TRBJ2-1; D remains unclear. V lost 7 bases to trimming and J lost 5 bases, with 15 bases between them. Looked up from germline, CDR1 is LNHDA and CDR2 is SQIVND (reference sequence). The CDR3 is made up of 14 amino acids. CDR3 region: CASNTQSPHNEQFF. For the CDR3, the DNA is TGTGCCAGTAATACTCAAAGCCCCCACAATGAGCAGTTCTTC.

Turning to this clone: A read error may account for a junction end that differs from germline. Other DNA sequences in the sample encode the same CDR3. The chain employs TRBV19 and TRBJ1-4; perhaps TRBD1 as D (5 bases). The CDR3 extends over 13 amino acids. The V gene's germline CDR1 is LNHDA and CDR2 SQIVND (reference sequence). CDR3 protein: CASSRQLNEKLFF. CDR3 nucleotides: TGTGCCAGTAGTCGACAGCTTAATGAAAAACTATTTTTT.

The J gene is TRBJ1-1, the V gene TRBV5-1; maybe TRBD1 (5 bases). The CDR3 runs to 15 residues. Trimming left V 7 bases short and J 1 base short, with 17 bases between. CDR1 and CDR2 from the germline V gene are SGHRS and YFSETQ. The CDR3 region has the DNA TGCGCCAGCTCAAGGATTGGGGGGAAGAACACTGAAGCTTTCTTT. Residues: CASSRIGGKNTEAFF. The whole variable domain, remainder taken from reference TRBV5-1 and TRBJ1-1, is KAGVTQTPRYLIKTRGQQVTLSCSPISGHRSVSWYQQTPGQGLQFLFEYFSETQRNKGNFPGRFSGRQFSNSRSEMNVSTLELGDSALYLCASSRIGGKNTEAFFGQGTRLTVV.

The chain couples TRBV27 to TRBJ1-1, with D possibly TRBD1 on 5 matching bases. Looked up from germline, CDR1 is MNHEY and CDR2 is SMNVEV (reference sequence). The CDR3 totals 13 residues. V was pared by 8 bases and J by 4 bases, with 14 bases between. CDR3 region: CASGPNGATEAFF. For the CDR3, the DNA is TGTGCCAGCGGTCCCAATGGGGCCACTGAAGCTTTCTTT.

In nucleotides, the CDR3 is TGTGCCAGCTCACCGCCACATGGCGGGAGCAGTTACAATGAGCAGTTCTTC. Residues: CASSPPHGGSSYNEQFF. The rearrangement links TRBV18 to TRBJ2-1, with TRBD2 matching over 7 bases. The CDR3 covers 17 residues. The V segment lost 3 bases and the J segment 4 bases; nucleotides outside the gene matches: 12. Germline CDR1 is KGHSH and CDR2 is LQKENI.